This T cell receptor (beta chain) was captured by sequencing in a study of T-cell reconstitution after alpha-beta-depleted transplantation in children. Study-wide findings and caveats: Where alpha-beta T cells came from about two months after transplant was reportedly several hundred expanded graft clones. It was newly produced T cells that mostly accounted for T-cell counts and diversity one year after transplant.

This clonotype was found many times. Antigen: not known. The germline CDR1 and CDR2 sequences are SGHRS and YFSETQ. This CDR3 spans 15 amino acids. Trimming shortened V by 1 base and J by 2 bases, and 9 bases separated the two germline ends. The library targeted TCRbeta and was prepared with unique molecular identifiers. TCRdb fed the PCR reads into MiXCR, producing one record per CDR3 protein. The profile shows around 960,000 distinct CDR3 sequences, roughly 29% of them singletons. This clonotype was obtained from a boy in the first two years of life who had a stem cell transplant for SCID, so the T cells may come from the graft donor. The chain uses TRBV5-1 and TRBJ2-2; D gene ambiguous. The sequencing used PBMCs, mostly from graft donor cells, collected 360 days after TCRalphabeta/CD19-depleted stem cell transplant. The CDR3 bases are TGCGCCAGCAGCTTGAATACAGCCAACACCGGGGAGCTGTTTTTT. This codes for CASSLNTANTGELFF.